What follows is one TCR beta chain and its context. The antigen is not known. The CDR3 runs to 16 residues. Per germline, CDR1 MNHNY and CDR2 SVGAGI (reference sequence). J was trimmed by 1 base and V by 4 bases; bases with no gene match: 5. The data stem from a study of cytomegalovirus exposure and HLA in healthy donors. Study in general: The study placed around 80% of its 398 genotyped donors in the Caucasian-associated ancestry cluster. Findings and limits, study-wide: The listing of fewer than 200 TCR beta chains classed them as cytomegalovirus-associated.

PCR was performed using 60 Vbeta and 13 Jbeta primers. TCRdb's table, derived via immunoSEQ multiplex PCR, lists solely in-frame clones and lacks some. The sample shows about 140,000 clones, 70% to 85% of them seen only once. The specimen was PBMCs. The clonotype comes from a man aged 30 to 39 in good health and CMV-seropositive. The chain is built from TRBV6-6 and TRBJ2-5; 11 bases match TRBD2. CDR3 nucleotides: TGTGCCAGCAGTTTTACTAGCGGGGGTGCCCAAGAGACCCAGTACTTC. It yields the protein CASSFTSGGAQETQYF.